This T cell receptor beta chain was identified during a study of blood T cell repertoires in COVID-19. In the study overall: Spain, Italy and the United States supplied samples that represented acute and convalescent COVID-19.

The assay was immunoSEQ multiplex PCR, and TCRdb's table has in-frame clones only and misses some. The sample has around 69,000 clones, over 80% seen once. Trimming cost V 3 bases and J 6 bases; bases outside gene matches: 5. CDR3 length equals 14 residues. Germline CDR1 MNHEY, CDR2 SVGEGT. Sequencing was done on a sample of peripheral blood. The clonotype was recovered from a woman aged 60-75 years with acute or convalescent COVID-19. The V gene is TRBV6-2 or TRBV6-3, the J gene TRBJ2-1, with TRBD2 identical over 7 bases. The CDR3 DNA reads TGTGCCAGCAGTTATCTAGCGGTCACCAATGAGCAGTTCTTC. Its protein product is CASSYLAVTNEQFF.